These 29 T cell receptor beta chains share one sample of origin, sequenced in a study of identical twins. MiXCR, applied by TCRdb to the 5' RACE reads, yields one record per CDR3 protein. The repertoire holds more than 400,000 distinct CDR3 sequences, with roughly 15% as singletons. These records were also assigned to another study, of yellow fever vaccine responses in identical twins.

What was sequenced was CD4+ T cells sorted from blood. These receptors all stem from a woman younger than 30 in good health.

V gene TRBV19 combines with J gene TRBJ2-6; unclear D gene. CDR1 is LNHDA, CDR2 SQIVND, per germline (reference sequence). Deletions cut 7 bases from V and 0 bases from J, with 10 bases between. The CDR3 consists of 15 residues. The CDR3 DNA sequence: TGTGCCAGTAAGACGGCCGCCTCTGGGGCCAACGTCCTGACTTTC. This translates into CASKTAASGANVLTF.

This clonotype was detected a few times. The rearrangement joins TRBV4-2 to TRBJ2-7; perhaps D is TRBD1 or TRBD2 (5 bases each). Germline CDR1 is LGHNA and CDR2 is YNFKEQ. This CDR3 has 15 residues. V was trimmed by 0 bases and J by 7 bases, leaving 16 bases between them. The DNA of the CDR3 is TGTGCCAGCAGCCAAGATTTGACTGGGGGTCGAGAGCAGTACTTC. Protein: CASSQDLTGGREQYF.

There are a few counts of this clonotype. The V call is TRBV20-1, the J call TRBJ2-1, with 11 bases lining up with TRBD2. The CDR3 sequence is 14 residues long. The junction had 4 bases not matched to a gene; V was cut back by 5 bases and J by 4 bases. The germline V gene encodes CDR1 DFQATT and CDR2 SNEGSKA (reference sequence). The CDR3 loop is CSAFRLAGYNEQFF. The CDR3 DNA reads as TGCAGTGCTTTCAGACTAGCGGGGTACAATGAGCAGTTCTTC.

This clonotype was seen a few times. For the CDR3, the DNA is TGTGCCAGCGAGCCCGGGGCCTGGCACACCGGGGAGCTGTTTTTT. It codes for CASEPGAWHTGELFF. V usage is TRBV6-1 and J usage is TRBJ2-2; D assignment may be TRBD1 or TRBD2 (5 bases each). The germline CDR1 and CDR2 sequences are MNHNS and SASEGT. The CDR3 extends over 15 amino acids. V was clipped by 8 bases and J by 3 bases, with 16 bases between them.

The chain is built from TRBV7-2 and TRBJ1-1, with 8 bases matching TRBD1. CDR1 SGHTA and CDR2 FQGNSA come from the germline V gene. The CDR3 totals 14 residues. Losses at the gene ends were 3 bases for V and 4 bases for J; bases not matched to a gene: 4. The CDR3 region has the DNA TGTGCCAGCAGCTTTAAGACAGGGGTCACTGAAGCTTTCTTT. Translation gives CASSFKTGVTEAFF.

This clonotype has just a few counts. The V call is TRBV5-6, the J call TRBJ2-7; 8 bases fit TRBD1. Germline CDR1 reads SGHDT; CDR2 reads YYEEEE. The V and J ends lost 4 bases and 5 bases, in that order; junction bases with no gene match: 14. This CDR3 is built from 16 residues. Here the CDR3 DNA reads TGTGCCAGCAGCCCACAGGGGGATTTAATCGGCGACGAGCAGTACTTC. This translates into CASSPQGDLIGDEQYF.

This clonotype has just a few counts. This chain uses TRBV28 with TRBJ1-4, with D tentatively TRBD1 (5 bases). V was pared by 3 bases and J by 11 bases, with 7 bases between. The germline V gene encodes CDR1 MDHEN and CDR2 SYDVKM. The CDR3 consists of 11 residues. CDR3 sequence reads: CASSFQGKLFF. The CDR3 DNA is TGTGCCAGCAGTTTCCAGGGCAAACTGTTTTTT.

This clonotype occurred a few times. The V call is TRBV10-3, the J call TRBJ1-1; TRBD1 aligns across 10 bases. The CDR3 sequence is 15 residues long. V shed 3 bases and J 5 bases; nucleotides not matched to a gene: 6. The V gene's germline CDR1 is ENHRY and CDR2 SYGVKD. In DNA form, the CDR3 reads TGTGCCATCAGTGAAAGGGACAGGGGTTGGACTGAAGCTTTCTTT. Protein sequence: CAISERDRGWTEAFF.

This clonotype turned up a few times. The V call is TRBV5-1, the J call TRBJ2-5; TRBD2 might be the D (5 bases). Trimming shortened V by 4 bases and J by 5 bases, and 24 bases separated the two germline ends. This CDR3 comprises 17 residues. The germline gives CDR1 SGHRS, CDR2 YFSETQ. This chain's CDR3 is CASSPEGELRILETQYF. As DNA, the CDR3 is TGCGCCAGCAGCCCTGAGGGAGAGCTGAGGATTCTGGAGACCCAGTACTTC.

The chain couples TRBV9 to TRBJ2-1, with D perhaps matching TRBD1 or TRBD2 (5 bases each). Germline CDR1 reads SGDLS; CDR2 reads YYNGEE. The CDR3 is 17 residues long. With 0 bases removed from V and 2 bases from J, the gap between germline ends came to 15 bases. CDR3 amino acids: CASSVGGPTLPYNEQFF. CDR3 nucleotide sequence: TGTGCCAGCAGCGTAGGGGGACCTACCCTACCCTACAATGAGCAGTTCTTC.

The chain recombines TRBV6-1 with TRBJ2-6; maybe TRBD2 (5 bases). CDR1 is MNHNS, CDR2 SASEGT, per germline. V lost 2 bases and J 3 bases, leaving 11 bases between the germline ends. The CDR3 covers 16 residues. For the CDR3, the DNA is TGTGCCAGCAGTGAACGCATAAGCGGTGGGGCCAACGTCCTGACTTTC. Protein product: CASSERISGGANVLTF.

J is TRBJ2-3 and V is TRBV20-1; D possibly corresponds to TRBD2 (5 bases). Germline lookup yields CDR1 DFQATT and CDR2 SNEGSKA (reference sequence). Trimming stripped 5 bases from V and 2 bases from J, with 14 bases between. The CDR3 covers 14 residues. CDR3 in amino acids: CSAEGAANTDTQYF. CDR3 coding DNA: TGCAGTGCTGAGGGAGCGGCAAACACAGATACGCAGTATTTT.

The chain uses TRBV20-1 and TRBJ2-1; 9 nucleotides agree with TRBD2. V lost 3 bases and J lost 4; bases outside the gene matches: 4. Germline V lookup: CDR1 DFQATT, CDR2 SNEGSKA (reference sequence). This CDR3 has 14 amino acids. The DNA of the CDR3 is TGCAGTGCTAGGGCTAGCGGGATGTACAATGAGCAGTTCTTC. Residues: CSARASGMYNEQFF.

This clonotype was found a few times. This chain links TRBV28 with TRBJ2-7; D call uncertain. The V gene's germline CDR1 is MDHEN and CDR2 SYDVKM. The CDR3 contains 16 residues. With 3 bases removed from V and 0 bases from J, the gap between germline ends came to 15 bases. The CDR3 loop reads CASSFSGLTGSYEQYF. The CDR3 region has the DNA TGTGCCAGCAGTTTTTCGGGCTTGACTGGCTCCTACGAGCAGTACTTC.

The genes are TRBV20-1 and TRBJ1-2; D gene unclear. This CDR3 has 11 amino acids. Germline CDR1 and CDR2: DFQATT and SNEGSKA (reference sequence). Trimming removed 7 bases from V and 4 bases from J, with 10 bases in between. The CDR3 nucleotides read TGCAGTGTGCAGGAGCCCTATGGCTACACCTTC. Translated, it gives CSVQEPYGYTF.

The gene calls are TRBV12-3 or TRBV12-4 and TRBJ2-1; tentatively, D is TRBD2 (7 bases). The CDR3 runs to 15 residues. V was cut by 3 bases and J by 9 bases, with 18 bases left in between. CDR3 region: CASSFRGEGQAEQFF. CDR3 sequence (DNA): TGTGCCAGCAGTTTTAGGGGGGAGGGCCAGGCTGAGCAGTTCTTC.

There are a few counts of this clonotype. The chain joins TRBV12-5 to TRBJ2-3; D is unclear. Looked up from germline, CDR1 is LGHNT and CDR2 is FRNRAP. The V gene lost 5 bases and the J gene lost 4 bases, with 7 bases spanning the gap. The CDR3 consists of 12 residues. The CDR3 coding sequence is TGTGCTAGTGGTCTAAGGTCAGATACGCAGTATTTT. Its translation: CASGLRSDTQYF.

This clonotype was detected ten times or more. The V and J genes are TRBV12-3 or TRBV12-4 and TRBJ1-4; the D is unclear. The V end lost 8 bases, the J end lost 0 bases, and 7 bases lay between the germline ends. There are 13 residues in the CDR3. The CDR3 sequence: CASLGATNEKLFF. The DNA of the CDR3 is TGTGCCAGCCTCGGGGCAACTAATGAAAAACTGTTTTTT.

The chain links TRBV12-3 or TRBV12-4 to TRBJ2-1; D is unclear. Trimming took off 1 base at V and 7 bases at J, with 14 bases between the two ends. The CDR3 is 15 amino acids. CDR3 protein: CASSLGLGSTNEQFF. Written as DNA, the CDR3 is TGTGCCAGCAGTTTAGGTCTAGGGTCTACAAATGAGCAGTTCTTC.

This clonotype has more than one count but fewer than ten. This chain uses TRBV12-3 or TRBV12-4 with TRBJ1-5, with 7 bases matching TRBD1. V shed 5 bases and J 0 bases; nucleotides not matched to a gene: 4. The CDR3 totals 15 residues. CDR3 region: CASSIRGISNQPQHF. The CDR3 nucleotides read TGTGCCAGCAGTATCAGGGGGATTAGCAATCAGCCCCAGCATTTT.

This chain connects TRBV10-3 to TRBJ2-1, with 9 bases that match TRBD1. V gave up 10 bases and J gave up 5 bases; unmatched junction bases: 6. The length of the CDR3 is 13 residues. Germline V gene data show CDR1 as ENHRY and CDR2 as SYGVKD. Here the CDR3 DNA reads TGTGCCACTCGGGACAGGGAAAACAATGAGCAGTTCTTC. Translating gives CATRDRENNEQFF.

CDR3 protein: CASSLVGTGHYNEQFF. CDR3 bases: TGCGCCAGCAGCTTGGTCGGGACAGGACACTACAATGAGCAGTTCTTC. This chain links TRBV5-1 with TRBJ2-1; 8 nucleotides line up with TRBD1. In germline, CDR1 is SGHRS, CDR2 YFSETQ. Trimming took 0 bases from V and 3 from J; bases not matched to a gene: 5. CDR3 length equals 16 residues.

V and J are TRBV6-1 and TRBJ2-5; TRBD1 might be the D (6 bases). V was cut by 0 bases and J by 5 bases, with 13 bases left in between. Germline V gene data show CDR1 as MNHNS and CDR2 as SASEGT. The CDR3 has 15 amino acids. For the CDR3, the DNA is TGTGCCAGCAGTGAAGCCGGACAGCAATGGGAGACCCAGTACTTC. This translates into CASSEAGQQWETQYF.

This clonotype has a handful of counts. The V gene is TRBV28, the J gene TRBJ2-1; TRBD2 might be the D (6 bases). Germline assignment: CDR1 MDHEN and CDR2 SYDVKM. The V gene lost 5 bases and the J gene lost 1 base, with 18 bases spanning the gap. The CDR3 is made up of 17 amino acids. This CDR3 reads CASSPPLAGLSYNEQFF. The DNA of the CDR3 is TGTGCCAGCAGTCCCCCTCTGGCGGGACTTTCCTACAATGAGCAGTTCTTC.

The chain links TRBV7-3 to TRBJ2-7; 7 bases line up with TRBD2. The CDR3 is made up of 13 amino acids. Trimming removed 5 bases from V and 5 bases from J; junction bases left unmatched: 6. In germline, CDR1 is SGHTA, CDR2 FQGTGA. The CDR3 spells CASSQGRGDEQYF. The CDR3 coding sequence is TGTGCCAGCAGCCAAGGCCGGGGGGACGAGCAGTACTTC.

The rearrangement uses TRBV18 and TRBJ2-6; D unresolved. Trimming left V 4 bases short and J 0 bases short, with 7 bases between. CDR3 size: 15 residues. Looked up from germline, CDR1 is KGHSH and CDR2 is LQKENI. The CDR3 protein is CASSRGPSGANVLTF. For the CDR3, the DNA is TGTGCCAGCTCACGCGGACCCTCTGGGGCCAACGTCCTGACTTTC.

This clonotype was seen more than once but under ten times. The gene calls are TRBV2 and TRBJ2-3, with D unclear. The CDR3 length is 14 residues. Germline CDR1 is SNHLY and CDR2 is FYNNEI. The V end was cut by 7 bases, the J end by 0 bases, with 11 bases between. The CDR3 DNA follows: TGTGCCAGCATGTGGAGAGCCAGCACAGATACGCAGTATTTT. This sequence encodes CASMWRASTDTQYF.

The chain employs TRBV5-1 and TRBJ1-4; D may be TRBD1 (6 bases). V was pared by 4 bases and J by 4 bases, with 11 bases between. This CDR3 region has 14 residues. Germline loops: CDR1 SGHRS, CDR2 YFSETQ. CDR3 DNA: TGCGCCAGCAGCCCCGGACAGCATAATGAAAAACTGTTTTTT. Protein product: CASSPGQHNEKLFF.

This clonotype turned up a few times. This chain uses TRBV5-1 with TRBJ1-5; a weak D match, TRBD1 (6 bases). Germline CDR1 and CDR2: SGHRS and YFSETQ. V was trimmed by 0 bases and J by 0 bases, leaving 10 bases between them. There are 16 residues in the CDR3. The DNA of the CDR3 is TGCGCCAGCAGCTTGGACCCCAGGGGTAGCAATCAGCCCCAGCATTTT. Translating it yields CASSLDPRGSNQPQHF.